A selection of T cell receptor beta chains follows, all from one sample in a study of blood T cells in healthy people across ages. TCRdb reanalysed the 5' RACE reads using MiXCR and keeps one entry per CDR3 protein. This table has 720,000 or so distinct CDR3 sequences, less than 45% appearing once. The sequenced material came from blood. The source is a man older than 75 in good health. CDR3s include the opening cysteine and the closing phenylalanine or tryptophan.

v_call: TRBV2; cdr3_aa: CASSEGNLPNQPQHF
v_call: TRBV7-2; cdr3_aa: CASSVRDVYEQYF
v_call: TRBV6-6; cdr3_aa: CASSLGGSKGETQYF
v_call: TRBV9; cdr3_aa: CASSWWAEYNEQFF
v_call: TRBV24-1; cdr3_aa: CATSEAVPGSEQYF
v_call: TRBV3-1; cdr3_aa: CASSQDLMVQFF
v_call: TRBV7-2; cdr3_aa: CASSLEVRSGQYF
v_call: TRBV4-2; cdr3_aa: CATEPTGNTDTQYF
v_call: TRBV7-9; cdr3_aa: CASSPTRAYEQYF
v_call: TRBV4-3; cdr3_aa: CASSQEPRGRGYYNVQFF
v_call: TRBV20-1; cdr3_aa: CSAHSTRNIQYF